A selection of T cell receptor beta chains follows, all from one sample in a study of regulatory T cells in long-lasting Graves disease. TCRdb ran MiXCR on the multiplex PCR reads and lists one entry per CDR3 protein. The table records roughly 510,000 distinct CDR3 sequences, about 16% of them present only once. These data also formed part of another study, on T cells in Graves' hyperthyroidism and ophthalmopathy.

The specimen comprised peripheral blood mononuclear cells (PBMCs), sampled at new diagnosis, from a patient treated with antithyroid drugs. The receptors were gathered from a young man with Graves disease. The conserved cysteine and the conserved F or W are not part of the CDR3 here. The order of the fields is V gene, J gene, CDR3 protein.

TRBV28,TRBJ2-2,ASSLTGGAGNTGELF
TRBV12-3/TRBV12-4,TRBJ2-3,ASSFLLSTDTQY
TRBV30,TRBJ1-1,AWSMAADYEAF
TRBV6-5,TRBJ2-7,ASSYGQGDYEQY
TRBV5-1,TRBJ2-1,ASSLFGTSGVEQF
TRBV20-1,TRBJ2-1,SPGESRDPGRDEQF
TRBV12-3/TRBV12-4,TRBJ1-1,ASSLAGAPPEAF
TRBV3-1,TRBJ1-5,ASSPTGGDQPQH
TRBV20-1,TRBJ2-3,SARHLSGTSGSTDTQY
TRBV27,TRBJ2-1,ASSLARLVEGELNEQF
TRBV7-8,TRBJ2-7,ASSQVDRREGPNEQY
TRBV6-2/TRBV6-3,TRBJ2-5,ASTPRGQQETQY
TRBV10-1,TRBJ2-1,ASRPGLLSYNEQF
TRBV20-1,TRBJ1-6,SARGRGSDSPLH
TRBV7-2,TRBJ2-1,ASSSSGSLPYNEQF
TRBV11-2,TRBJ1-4,ASSLDAGSEKLF
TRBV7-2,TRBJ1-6,ASSPDSEANNSPLH
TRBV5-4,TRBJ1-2,ASSLRQGNGYT
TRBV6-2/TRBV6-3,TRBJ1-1,ASSYSQGGSTEAF
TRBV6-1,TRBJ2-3,ATSILSTDTQY
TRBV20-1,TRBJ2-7,SARSQGRPYEQY
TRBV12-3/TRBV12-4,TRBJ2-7,ASRTGTSGSVYEQY
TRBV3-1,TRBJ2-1,ASKSLAGVSNEQF
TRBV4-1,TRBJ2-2,ASSHNSGTGGRTGELF
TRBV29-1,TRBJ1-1,SVAGPRAF
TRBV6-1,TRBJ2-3,ASSGRITDTQY
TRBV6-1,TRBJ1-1,ASLSVRGRRSTEAF
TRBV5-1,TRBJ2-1,ASSLLTSGDNEQF
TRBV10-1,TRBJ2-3,AGSKGLAGLDTQY
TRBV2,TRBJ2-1,ASSEGLAGGHNEQF
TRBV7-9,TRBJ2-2,ASSFRQGELF
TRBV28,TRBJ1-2,ASRLDQGAWSGYT
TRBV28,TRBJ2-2,ASSLGAGRTGELF
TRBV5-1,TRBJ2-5,ASSFRDSHQETQY
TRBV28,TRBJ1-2,ASSLWQGEGYGYT